These T cell receptor beta chains were read from a single sample in a study of tissue T cells after allogeneic stem cell transplantation. The repertoire was sequenced with immunoSEQ multiplex PCR; TCRdb's copy has only in-frame clones and lacks some. The sample carries about 9,100 clones, about 61% recorded once. This specimen consisted of tissue from the jejunum, obtained at autopsy. The origin of the receptors is a female donor of 60 years or more with lung cancer. Each CDR3 is given without its conserved first and last residue. The size entry is marked missing in some rows and otherwise reads once, few, many or a size class.

>few|TRBV4-1|TRBJ1-4
ASSQDRQGFREKLF
>-|TRBV7-2|TRBJ1-1
ASSHLGVEAF
>-|TRBV6-5|TRBJ2-1
ASSLDRGAYNEQF
>-|TRBV18|TRBJ1-1
ASSPTTGAYNTEAF
>-|TRBV6-5|TRBJ2-6
ATRIGASGANVLT
>-|TRBV7-3|TRBJ2-1
ASSLSPTGIGEQF
>-|TRBV6-6|TRBJ1-1
ATWGATEAF
>few|TRBV5-1|TRBJ2-1
ASKGGSSYNEQF
>-|TRBV7-2|TRBJ2-5
ASSLGTVSSGARETQY
>-|TRBV27|TRBJ1-2
ASPGQRGREREASNYGYT
>few|TRBV18|TRBJ2-2
ASSPVGSSTGELF
>-|TRBV7-3|TRBJ1-4
ASSSQGRVTNEKLF
>-|TRBV11-3|TRBJ2-5
ASSSPLAGGGETQY
>-|TRBV18|TRBJ1-4
ASSPTGKREKLF
>-|TRBV5-1|TRBJ2-3
ASSLAGPSTDTQY
>-|TRBV7-2|TRBJ1-6
ASRDREGNSPLH
>few|TRBV5-6|TRBJ1-4
ASSLLGSRAGGEKLF
>-|TRBV7-2|TRBJ1-5
ASSVQGQPQH
>-|TRBV15|TRBJ1-3
ATSIRGFGGNTIY
>-|TRBV7-2|TRBJ2-3
ASSFRPSGGGGTDTQY
>-|TRBV19|TRBJ2-2
ASSIQGLTNTGELF
>-|TRBV7-2|TRBJ2-3
ASSLTSGGGISTDTQY
>-|TRBV7-8|TRBJ2-2
ASSPLGTEVSGELF
>-|TRBV19|TRBJ2-3
ASSQGQSGSLGTDTQY
>medium-sized|TRBV3-1/TRBV3-2|TRBJ2-5
ASSQDSRSRETQY
>-|TRBV27|TRBJ1-4
ASSTEAGKGVGEKLF
>-|TRBV5-1|TRBJ2-7
ASSLFPGSNKYEQY
>few|TRBV15|TRBJ2-5
ATSRGGRTETQY
>-|TRBV14|TRBJ2-3
ASSPTSGRTDTQY
>-|TRBV7-2|TRBJ2-4
ASSLAIQVAKNIQY
>medium-sized|TRBV6-6|TRBJ2-5
ASSSPGSGRETQY